Below are 5 T cell receptor beta chains sequenced from a single sample in a study of blood T cell repertoires in COVID-19. The protocol was immunoSEQ multiplex PCR, while the TCRdb copy is restricted to in-frame clones and leaves out a portion. This repertoire shows about 100,000 clones, roughly 89% found once; its top ten account for 5% to 7%. The sample taken for sequencing was peripheral blood. The receptors derive from a man in his 70s with acute or convalescent COVID-19.

This clone was recorded only once. The J gene is TRBJ2-2, the V gene TRBV7-3; perhaps TRBD2 as D (5 bases). Trimming stripped 3 bases from V and 6 bases from J, with 11 bases between. This CDR3 spans 14 amino acids. Germline CDR1 SGHTA, CDR2 FQGTGA. The CDR3: CASSFTLAPGELFF. The CDR3 bases are TGTGCCAGCAGCTTCACCCTAGCTCCCGGGGAGCTGTTTTTT.

The V and J genes are TRBV3-1 (or the pseudogene TRBV3-2) and TRBJ1-4, with D uncertain. Germline V gene lookup returns CDR1 LGHDT and CDR2 YNNKEL (reference sequence). The CDR3 loop spans 14 amino acids. Trimming pared 3 bases from V and 4 bases from J, leaving 9 bases between. The CDR3 loop is CASSQRPGNEKLFF. The CDR3 region has the DNA TGTGCCAGCAGCCAGCGTCCGGGTAATGAAAAACTGTTTTTT.

The chain recombines TRBV5-1 with TRBJ1-3; D is possibly TRBD1 (5 bases). The V end lost 3 bases, the J end lost 4 bases, and 14 bases lay between the germline ends. The CDR3 extends over 15 amino acids. Germline V gene lookup returns CDR1 SGHRS and CDR2 YFSETQ. DNA for the CDR3: TGCGCCAGCAGCTACACTTCAGGGTTGGGAAACACCATATATTTT. Its protein product is CASSYTSGLGNTIYF.

The gene calls are TRBV19 and TRBJ1-1, with TRBD1 identical over 8 bases. The germline V gene encodes CDR1 LNHDA and CDR2 SQIVND (reference sequence). With 5 bases clipped from V and 4 bases from J, the junction kept 9 bases outside the gene matches. This CDR3 is built from 15 residues. CDR3 DNA sequence: TGTGCCAGTAGTGTTGGAACAGGGGGTCGCACTGAAGCTTTCTTT. Its protein is CASSVGTGGRTEAFF.

In its sample, this clone was seen once. The CDR3 here is CASRKTGRNQPQHF. CDR3 in DNA: TGTGCCAGCAGAAAAACAGGGCGGAATCAGCCCCAGCATTTT. The chain has TRBV6-5 and TRBJ1-5, with D perhaps matching TRBD1 (6 bases). The CDR3 consists of 14 residues. V gave up 6 bases and J gave up 4 bases, with 13 bases separating them. Germline-derived CDR1 and CDR2 are MNHEY and SVGAGI.